Listed below are T cell receptor beta chains from one sample, sequenced in a study of blood T cells in healthy people across ages. Via MiXCR, TCRdb re-called the 5' RACE reads, giving one row per CDR3 protein. The sample consists of around 1.1 million distinct CDR3 sequences, 35% to 40% of them appearing once. The specimen was blood. The receptors derive from a man younger than 35 in good health. Each CDR3 is given with its conserved first and last residue. A D gene is named only where the DNA matches it firmly. Expanded clones get a size class; other rows say once, few or many, or leave the size out.

J gene,V gene,clone size,D gene,CDR3 protein,CDR3 DNA
TRBJ2-5,TRBV5-1,once,.,CASSLAMAFQETQYF,TGCGCCAGCAGCTTGGCCATGGCTTTTCAAGAGACCCAGTACTTC
TRBJ1-1,TRBV12-3/TRBV12-4,.,.,CASSLGDIAFF,TGTGCCAGCAGTTTAGGGGACATAGCGTTCTTT
TRBJ2-3,TRBV9,.,TRBD2,CASSVEVRGGVNTDTQYF,TGTGCCAGCAGCGTAGAGGTTCGCGGGGGGGTTAACACAGATACGCAGTATTTT
TRBJ1-1,TRBV3-1,once,.,CASSQYEGAEAFF,TGTGCCAGCAGCCAGTACGAGGGGGCTGAAGCTTTCTTT
TRBJ2-7,TRBV6-6,.,.,CASSYPRTRSYEQYF,TGTGCCAGCAGTTACCCGCGGACCCGCTCCTACGAGCAGTACTTC
TRBJ2-1,TRBV3-1,.,.,CASSQGRANEQFF,TGTGCCAGCAGCCAAGGTAGAGCAAATGAGCAGTTCTTC
TRBJ1-5,TRBV27,.,.,CASSLWLGVNQPQHF,TGTGCCAGCAGTTTATGGTTAGGGGTCAATCAGCCCCAGCATTTT
TRBJ2-1,TRBV7-2,few,.,CASSLENGNEQFF,TGTGCCAGCAGCTTAGAGAATGGGAATGAGCAGTTCTTC
TRBJ1-1,TRBV12-5,.,.,CASGPDTNTEVFF,TGTGCTAGTGGACCCGACACAAACACTGAAGTTTTCTTT
TRBJ2-7,TRBV3-1,.,.,CASSQRIGRDSYEQYF,TGTGCCAGCAGCCAGAGGATTGGTAGGGACTCCTACGAGCAGTACTTC
TRBJ2-1,TRBV20-1,.,TRBD2,CSARTSGEGETQFF,TGCAGTGCTAGAACTAGCGGGGAGGGAGAGACCCAGTTCTTC
TRBJ2-2,TRBV28,few,.,CASSLIVGGRNTGELFF,TGTGCCAGCAGTTTAATCGTCGGGGGGCGAAACACCGGGGAGCTGTTTTTT
TRBJ1-2,TRBV28,few,TRBD1,CASTITGTGPNYGYTF,TGTGCCAGCACCATAACCGGGACAGGCCCCAACTATGGCTACACCTTC
TRBJ2-7,TRBV7-2,.,.,CASSLKRTPYEQYF,TGTGCCAGCAGCTTAAAGCGGACACCCTACGAGCAGTACTTC
TRBJ2-5,TRBV27,.,.,CASSGRQLSETQYF,TGTGCCAGCAGTGGGCGACAGTTGTCAGAGACCCAGTACTTC
TRBJ1-5,TRBV30,.,TRBD1,CAWSDVQGASQPQHF,TGTGCCTGGAGTGACGTACAGGGGGCAAGCCAGCCCCAGCATTTT
TRBJ2-3,TRBV2,.,TRBD1,CASSSGTGGTDAQYF,TGTGCCAGCAGTTCCGGGACAGGTGGTACAGATGCGCAGTATTTT
TRBJ2-5,TRBV6-2/TRBV6-3,.,.,CASSSHRGMGETQYF,TGTGCCAGCAGTTCCCATAGGGGAATGGGAGAGACCCAGTACTTC
TRBJ2-7,TRBV18,.,TRBD1,CASSEPTGDNEQYF,TGTGCCAGCTCCGAACCGACAGGGGACAATGAGCAGTACTTC
TRBJ2-1,TRBV20-1,few,TRBD2,CSAKGLAGIYNEQFF,TGCAGTGCTAAAGGACTAGCGGGGATCTACAATGAGCAGTTCTTC
TRBJ1-4,TRBV3-1,.,.,CASSLGLSNEKLFF,TGTGCCAGCAGCCTCGGACTGAGTAATGAAAAACTGTTTTTT
TRBJ1-5,TRBV6-1,.,.,CASSEALRAGSNQPQHF,TGTGCCAGCAGTGAAGCGCTTCGGGCAGGGAGCAATCAGCCCCAGCATTTT
TRBJ1-2,TRBV20-1,few,.,CSANSPGVNGYTF,TGCAGTGCAAATAGTCCGGGGGTGAATGGCTACACCTTC
TRBJ1-5,TRBV19,few,TRBD1,CASSPMTGGNQPQHF,TGTGCCAGTAGTCCGATGACAGGGGGAAATCAGCCCCAGCATTTT
TRBJ1-2,TRBV4-1,.,.,CASSHPLDLKLSGYTF,TGCGCCAGCAGTCACCCCTTGGACCTTAAACTATCTGGCTACACCTTC
TRBJ1-2,TRBV4-3,few,.,CASSPMGAKIKGGYTF,TGCGCCAGCAGCCCTATGGGGGCGAAGATTAAAGGTGGCTACACCTTC
TRBJ1-1,TRBV19,.,.,CASSVGRYTEAFF,TGTGCCAGTAGTGTGGGACGGTACACTGAAGCTTTCTTT
TRBJ1-1,TRBV4-1,.,.,CASSQDSGGRIGAFF,TGCGCCAGCAGCCAAGATAGTGGGGGGCGGATTGGGGCTTTCTTT
TRBJ2-7,TRBV30,.,TRBD2,CAWSVRGVPYEQYF,TGTGCCTGGAGTGTACGGGGGGTCCCATACGAGCAGTACTTC
TRBJ2-1,TRBV28,.,TRBD2,CASRAAGALNEQFF,TGTGCCAGCAGGGCAGCGGGGGCCCTCAATGAGCAGTTCTTC
TRBJ2-1,TRBV7-9,.,.,CASSLEAVGGTYNEQFF,TGTGCCAGCAGCTTAGAGGCTGTAGGTGGGACCTACAATGAGCAGTTCTTC
TRBJ1-2,TRBV27,.,.,CASSPVMGSHYGYTF,TGTGCCAGCAGTCCCGTGATGGGCAGCCACTATGGCTACACCTTC